The 25 T cell receptor beta chains listed next were all sequenced from one sample in a study of blood T cell repertoires in COVID-19. Clones were read by immunoSEQ multiplex PCR, and TCRdb kept only the in-frame ones, dropping some. Among approximately 70,000 clones listed, approximately 77% were seen once. Sequences were obtained from peripheral blood. These receptor sequences come from a woman in her 70s with acute or convalescent COVID-19.

The gene calls are TRBV18 and TRBJ2-1, with 9 bases lining up with TRBD1. CDR3 size: 16 residues. J was trimmed by 6 bases and V by 10 bases; bases with no gene match: 16. The V gene's germline CDR1 is KGHSH and CDR2 LQKENI. CDR3 bases: TGTGCCACCTATGAGGGTCGTGGACAGGGGTTCAATGAGCAGTTCTTC. It encodes CATYEGRGQGFNEQFF.

By proportion, this clone is medium-sized. This sequence joins TRBV5-4 and TRBJ1-1, with D possibly TRBD1 on 6 matching bases. CDR1 and CDR2 from the germline V gene are SGHNT and YYREEE (reference sequence). The length of the CDR3 is 14 residues. Trimming cost V 2 bases and J 1 base, with 9 bases left between them. The CDR3 here is CASSFTTGNTEAFF. The CDR3 nucleotides are TGTGCCAGCAGCTTCACGACAGGGAACACTGAAGCTTTCTTT.

The V gene is TRBV14, the J gene TRBJ1-6, with 11 bases identical to TRBD1. The CDR3 is made up of 15 amino acids. V was clipped by 3 bases and J by 9 bases; unmatched bases: 4. The germline gives CDR1 SGHDN, CDR2 FVKESK. The CDR3 bases are TGTGCCAGCAGCCACCGGACAGGGGGCAGTTCACCCCTCCACTTT. Protein: CASSHRTGGSSPLHF.

The chain links TRBV6-4 to TRBJ2-3; D gene uncertain. Trimming removed 4 bases from V and 2 bases from J, with 10 bases in between. This CDR3 region has 14 residues. Germline assignment: CDR1 MRHNA and CDR2 SNTAGT. The CDR3 DNA reads TGTGCCAGCAGTGCCTCGGCATTCACAGATACGCAGTATTTT. This codes for CASSASAFTDTQYF.

This clone was recorded a few times. This sequence joins TRBV4-3 and TRBJ1-3; D gene uncertain. The CDR3 covers 17 residues. V dropped 4 bases and J dropped 2 bases, with 18 bases sitting between them. Per germline, CDR1 LGHNA and CDR2 YSLEER. DNA for the CDR3: TGCGCCAGCAGCCCGAGAGGGTCGTGGGAGACTGGAAACACCATATATTTT. Its protein is CASSPRGSWETGNTIYF.

This clone was recorded only once. The V and J genes are TRBV19 and TRBJ2-1; D is possibly TRBD2 (5 bases). Trimming cost V 6 bases and J 2 bases, with 8 bases left between them. The germline CDR1 and CDR2 sequences are LNHDA and SQIVND (reference sequence). The CDR3 is made up of 13 amino acids. CDR3 in DNA: TGTGCCAGTAGCGAGAGGGCCTACAATGAGCAGTTCTTC. Translation: CASSERAYNEQFF.

This chain joins TRBV11-3 and TRBJ2-3, with TRBD1 identical over 8 bases. Trimming took 3 bases from V and 1 from J; bases not matched to a gene: 3. There are 15 residues in the CDR3. Germline values: CDR1 SGHNT, CDR2 YENEEA. The CDR3 spells CASSLTGAGTDTQYF. CDR3 nucleotides: TGTGCCAGCAGCTTGACAGGGGCTGGCACAGATACGCAGTATTTT. Using reference TRBV11-3 and TRBJ2-3 for the parts outside the CDR3, the full variable domain is EAGVVQSPRYKIIEKKQPVAFWCNPISGHNTLYWYLQNLGQGPELLIRYENEEAVDDSQLPKDRFSAERLKGVDSTLKIQPAELGDSAVYLCASSLTGAGTDTQYFGPGTRLTVL.

The chain joins TRBV28 to TRBJ2-5; 15 positions match TRBD2. CDR3 size: 17 residues. J lost 1 base, V lost 3 bases, and 3 bases had no gene match. The V gene's germline CDR1 is MDHEN and CDR2 SYDVKM. CDR3 sequence reads: CASSFLGLAGGQETQYF. The CDR3 DNA reads as TGTGCCAGCAGTTTTCTGGGACTAGCGGGAGGCCAAGAGACCCAGTACTTC.

The chain joins TRBV3-1 (or the pseudogene TRBV3-2) to TRBJ2-1; the match to TRBD2 covers 8 bases. The CDR3 covers 17 residues. CDR1 is LGHDT and CDR2 is YNNKEL in the germline V gene (reference sequence). Germline trimming cut 1 base from V and 7 bases from J; bases unmatched to any gene: 12. CDR3 amino acids: CASSQVVGAGDWNEQFF. The CDR3 DNA follows: TGTGCCAGCAGCCAAGTCGTTGGAGCGGGAGATTGGAATGAGCAGTTCTTC.

The J gene is TRBJ2-1, the V gene TRBV5-4, with TRBD2 matching 8 bases. Germline V gene data show CDR1 as SGHNT and CDR2 as YYREEE (reference sequence). V lost 3 bases, J lost 9 bases, and 17 bases stayed unmatched. This CDR3 has 17 amino acids. In DNA, the CDR3 is TGTGCCAGCAGCTCTAAGGATAGCGGGATCACCGGGGGTGAGCAGTTCTTC. Residues: CASSSKDSGITGGEQFF.

The V gene is TRBV7-2, the J gene TRBJ2-1, with D uncertain. Between the trimmed V and J ends, which lost 0 bases and 7 bases, there was a span of 7 bases. CDR1 is SGHTA and CDR2 is FQGNSA in the germline V gene. The CDR3 has 13 residues. CDR3 residues: CASSLALWNEQFF. The CDR3 region has the DNA TGTGCCAGCAGCTTAGCGCTATGGAATGAGCAGTTCTTC.

The chain recombines TRBV12-3 or TRBV12-4 with TRBJ2-7; the D is unclear. The length of the CDR3 is 13 residues. V lost 5 bases to trimming and J lost 4 bases, with 12 bases between them. Here the CDR3 DNA reads TGTGCCAGCAGTCCAGGCGTTCTGTACGAGCAGTACTTC. Amino acids: CASSPGVLYEQYF.

V and J are TRBV10-3 and TRBJ1-4, with 9 bases identical to TRBD1. Germline loops: CDR1 ENHRY, CDR2 SYGVKD. This CDR3 contains 14 residues. Trimming cost V 6 bases and J 7 bases; bases outside gene matches: 6. CDR3 nucleotide sequence: TGTGCCATCAGCGCCGGGACAGGGAGTGAAAAACTGTTTTTT. Translating gives CAISAGTGSEKLFF.

This clone was observed a few times. The gene calls are TRBV4-3 and TRBJ2-2; D call uncertain. The V gene's germline CDR1 is LGHNA and CDR2 YSLEER. This CDR3 is built from 15 residues. V shed 2 bases and J shed 1 base, with 8 bases lying between them. CDR3 in amino acids: CASSQLAGNTGELFF. CDR3 sequence (DNA): TGCGCCAGCAGCCAACTTGCAGGGAACACCGGGGAGCTGTTTTTT.

The chain combines TRBV19 with TRBJ1-2; 8 bases fit TRBD1. V lost 11 bases and J lost 11; bases outside the gene matches: 16. Germline-derived CDR1 and CDR2 are LNHDA and SQIVND (reference sequence). The CDR3 totals 13 residues. This CDR3 is CASSHDRGMGYTF. The CDR3 coding sequence is TGTGCCTCGTCTCACGACAGGGGCATGGGGTACACCTTC.

This sequence joins TRBV4-1 and TRBJ2-7; 14 nucleotides agree with TRBD2. The trim removed 0 bases at V and 5 bases at J, leaving 3 bases unmatched. Germline V gene data show CDR1 as MGHRA and CDR2 as YSYEKL. The CDR3 loop spans 16 amino acids. This CDR3 is CASSQEGTSGSNEQYF. The CDR3 DNA follows: TGCGCCAGCAGCCAAGAGGGGACTAGCGGGAGCAACGAGCAGTACTTC.

V is TRBV30 and J is TRBJ2-7; D perhaps matches TRBD2 (8 bases). Germline CDR1 is GTSNPN and CDR2 is SVGIG (reference sequence). With 2 bases removed from V and 7 bases from J, the gap between germline ends came to 45 bases. The CDR3 totals 23 residues. CDR3 nucleotides: TGTGCCTGGAGTACCCAAGAGGGGGCTCCATTAGTTGCCGGGACTAGGGTCGTGGAGGAGCAGTACTTC. Translating gives CAWSTQEGAPLVAGTRVVEEQYF.

V usage is TRBV4-3 and J usage is TRBJ2-7, with a weak D call TRBD1 (6 bases). The CDR3 contains 16 residues. CDR1 and CDR2 from the germline V gene are LGHNA and YSLEER. Trimming pared 0 bases from V and 0 bases from J, leaving 12 bases between. As DNA, the CDR3 is TGCGCCAGCAGCCAAGATCTCGCAGGGGTCTCCTACGAGCAGTACTTC. Protein product: CASSQDLAGVSYEQYF.

This clone occurred a few times. The J gene is TRBJ1-3, the V gene TRBV25-1, with unresolved D. The CDR3 consists of 14 residues. The germline V and J ends were trimmed by 3 bases and 4 bases, with 10 bases remaining between them. Germline V gene lookup returns CDR1 MGHDK and CDR2 SYGVNS. CDR3 loop: CASSDAGYGNTIYF. In nucleotides, the CDR3 is TGTGCCAGCAGTGACGCCGGGTACGGAAACACCATATATTTT.

The chain combines TRBV3-1 (or the pseudogene TRBV3-2) with TRBJ2-3; 10 bases line up with TRBD2. Germline V gives CDR1 LGHDT, CDR2 YNNKEL (reference sequence). This CDR3 spans 16 amino acids. The V gene end was trimmed by 1 base and the J gene end by 2 bases; junction bases not matched to a gene: 3. CDR3 DNA sequence: TGTGCCAGCAGCCAAGGAGGGACTAGCGCCACAGATACGCAGTATTTT. Translated, it gives CASSQGGTSATDTQYF.

The chain is built from TRBV7-2 and TRBJ1-1; D uncertain. The germline gives CDR1 SGHTA, CDR2 FQGNSA. The CDR3 consists of 14 residues. V shed 0 bases and J shed 1 base, with 6 bases lying between them. This chain's CDR3 is CASSLAGRNTEAFF. The CDR3, as DNA: TGTGCCAGCAGCTTAGCTGGGAGGAACACTGAAGCTTTCTTT.

The chain couples TRBV28 to TRBJ2-1, with D hard to call. The CDR3 consists of 14 residues. Germline CDR1 MDHEN, CDR2 SYDVKM. V gave up 5 bases and J gave up 6 bases, with 14 bases separating them. CDR3 region: CASSPSGRPNEQFF. CDR3 DNA sequence: TGTGCCAGCAGTCCAAGTGGGCGACCCAATGAGCAGTTCTTC.

The chain links TRBV5-4 to TRBJ1-2; D gene uncertain. This CDR3 contains 13 residues. Trimming shortened V by 1 base and J by 6 bases, and 10 bases separated the two germline ends. Looked up from germline, CDR1 is SGHNT and CDR2 is YYREEE (reference sequence). As DNA, the CDR3 is TGTGCCAGCAGCTTGCAGGTATTGAATGGCTACACCTTC. This sequence encodes CASSLQVLNGYTF.

The chain couples TRBV27 to TRBJ2-1; 9 bases fit TRBD2. Germline lookup yields CDR1 MNHEY and CDR2 SMNVEV (reference sequence). The CDR3 has 16 amino acids. Losses at the gene ends were 6 bases for V and 9 bases for J; bases not matched to a gene: 15. Here the CDR3 reads CASSPTRAGGFSEQFF. In DNA form, the CDR3 reads TGTGCCAGCAGCCCCACACGAGCGGGAGGTTTCAGTGAGCAGTTCTTC.

This clone was seen more than once but under ten times. CDR3 in amino acids: CATSRGQSATDTQYF. CDR3 DNA: TGTGCCACTTCGCGGGGGCAAAGCGCTACAGATACGCAGTATTTT. V is TRBV28 and J is TRBJ2-3; TRBD2 might be the D (7 bases). In germline, CDR1 is MDHEN, CDR2 SYDVKM. V lost 10 bases and J lost 3, with 20 bases in between. The CDR3 spans 15 residues.